This T cell receptor beta chain comes out of a study of Graves' ophthalmopathy and Graves' hyperthyroidism. CDR1 and CDR2 from the germline V gene are SGHNT and YYREEE (reference sequence). The CDR3 spans 15 residues. The V gene lost 2 bases and the J gene lost 4 bases, with 15 bases spanning the gap. Amplification from RNA transcripts yielded the TCR beta CDR3 regions. RT-PCR in the first round used HTBI primers; a second-round multiplex PCR followed. TCRdb reprocessed the multiplex PCR reads with MiXCR, giving one entry per CDR3 protein. The table shows 500,000 to 600,000 distinct CDR3 sequences, with less than 45% occurring only once.

The chain carries TRBV5-4 and TRBJ1-2; D possibly corresponds to TRBD1 (5 bases). Input material: peripheral blood or thyroid tissue (not recorded which). The source of this sequence is an adult man with Graves' hyperthyroidism. CDR3 region: CASSFTGRPSYGYTF. The CDR3 nucleotides read TGTGCCAGCAGCTTCACGGGACGGCCTTCCTATGGCTACACCTTC.